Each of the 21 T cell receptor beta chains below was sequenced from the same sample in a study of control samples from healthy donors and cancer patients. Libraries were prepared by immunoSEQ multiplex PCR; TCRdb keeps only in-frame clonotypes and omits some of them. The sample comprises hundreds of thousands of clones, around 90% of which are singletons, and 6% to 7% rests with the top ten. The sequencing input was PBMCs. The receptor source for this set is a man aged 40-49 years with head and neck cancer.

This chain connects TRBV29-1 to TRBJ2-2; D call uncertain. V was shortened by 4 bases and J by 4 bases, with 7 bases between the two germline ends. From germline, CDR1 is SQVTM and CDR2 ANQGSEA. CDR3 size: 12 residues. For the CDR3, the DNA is TGCAGCGTTGGGCCTGCCACCGGGGAGCTGTTTTTT. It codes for CSVGPATGELFF.

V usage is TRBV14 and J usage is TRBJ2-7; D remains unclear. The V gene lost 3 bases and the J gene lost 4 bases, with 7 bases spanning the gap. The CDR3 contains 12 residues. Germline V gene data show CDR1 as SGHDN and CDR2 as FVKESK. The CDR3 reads CASSHRLYEQYF. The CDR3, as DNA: TGTGCCAGCAGCCACAGATTATACGAGCAGTACTTC.

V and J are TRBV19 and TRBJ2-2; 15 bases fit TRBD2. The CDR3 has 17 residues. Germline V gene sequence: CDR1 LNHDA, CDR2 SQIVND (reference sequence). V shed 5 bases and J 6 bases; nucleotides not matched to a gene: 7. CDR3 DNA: TGTGCCAGTAGTCCGCGGACTAGCGGGAGGGCGGCCGGGGAGCTGTTTTTT. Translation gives CASSPRTSGRAAGELFF. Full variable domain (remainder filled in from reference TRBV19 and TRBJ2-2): DGGITQSPKYLFRKEGQNVTLSCEQNLNHDAMYWYRQDPGQGLRLIYYSQIVNDFQKGDIAEGYSVSREKKESFPLTVTSAQKNPTAFYLCASSPRTSGRAAGELFFGEGSRLTVL.

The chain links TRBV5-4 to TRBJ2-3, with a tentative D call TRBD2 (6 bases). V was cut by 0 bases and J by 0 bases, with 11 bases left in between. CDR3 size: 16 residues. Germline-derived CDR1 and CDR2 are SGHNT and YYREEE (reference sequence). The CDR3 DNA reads TGTGCCAGCAGCTTGGCCGGAGGGGCAAGCACAGATACGCAGTATTTT. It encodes CASSLAGGASTDTQYF.

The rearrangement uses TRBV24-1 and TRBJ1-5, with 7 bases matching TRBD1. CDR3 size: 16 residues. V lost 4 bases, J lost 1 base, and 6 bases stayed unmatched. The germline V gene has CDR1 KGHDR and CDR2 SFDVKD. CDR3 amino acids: CATSDPTGDSNQPQHF. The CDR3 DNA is TGTGCCACCAGTGACCCCACAGGGGACAGCAATCAGCCCCAGCATTTT.

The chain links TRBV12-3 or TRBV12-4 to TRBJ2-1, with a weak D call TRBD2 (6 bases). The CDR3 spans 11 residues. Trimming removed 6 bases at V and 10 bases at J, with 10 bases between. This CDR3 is CASSPGGEQFF. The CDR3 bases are TGTGCCAGCAGCCCCGGAGGGGAGCAGTTCTTC.

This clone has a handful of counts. The CDR3, as DNA: TGTGCCAGCAGCCAAGATTCAGGGGAAGACTCACCCCTCCACTTT. It is translated as CASSQDSGEDSPLHF. The V gene is TRBV4-2, the J gene TRBJ1-6, with D maybe TRBD1 (6 bases). In germline, CDR1 is LGHNA, CDR2 YNFKEQ. This CDR3 has 15 amino acids. Trimming cost V 0 bases and J 10 bases, with 13 bases left between them.

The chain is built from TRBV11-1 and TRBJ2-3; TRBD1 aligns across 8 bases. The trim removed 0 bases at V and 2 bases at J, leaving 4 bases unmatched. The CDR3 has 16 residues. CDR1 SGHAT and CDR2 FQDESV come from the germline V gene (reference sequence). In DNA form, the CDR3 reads TGTGCCAGCAGCTTAGCAAGGCAGGGGGCCACAGATACGCAGTATTTT. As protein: CASSLARQGATDTQYF. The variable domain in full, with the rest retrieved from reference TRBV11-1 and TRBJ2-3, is EAEVAQSPRYKITEKSQAVAFWCDPISGHATLYWYRQILGQGPELLVQFQDESVVDDSQLPKDRFSAERLKGVDSTLKIQPAELGDSAMYLCASSLARQGATDTQYFGPGTRLTVL.

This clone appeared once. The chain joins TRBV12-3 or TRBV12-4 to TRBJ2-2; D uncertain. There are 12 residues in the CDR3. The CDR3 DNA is TGTGCTACGGGCGGTTTCACCGGGGAGCTGTTTTTT. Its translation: CATGGFTGELFF.

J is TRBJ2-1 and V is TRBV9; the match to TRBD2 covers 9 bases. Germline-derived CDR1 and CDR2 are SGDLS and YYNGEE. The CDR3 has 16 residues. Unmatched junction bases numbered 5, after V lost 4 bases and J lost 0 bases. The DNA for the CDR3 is TGTGCCAGCAGCCCCAGCGGGGGGAGCTCCTACAATGAGCAGTTCTTC. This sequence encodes CASSPSGGSSYNEQFF.

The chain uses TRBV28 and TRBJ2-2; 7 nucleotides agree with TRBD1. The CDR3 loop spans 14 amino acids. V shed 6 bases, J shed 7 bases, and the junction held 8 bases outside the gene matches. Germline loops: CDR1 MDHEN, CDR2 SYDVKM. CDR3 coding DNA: TGTGCCAGCAGGGGCCAGGGGGAAGGCGGGGAGCTGTTTTTT. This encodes CASRGQGEGGELFF.

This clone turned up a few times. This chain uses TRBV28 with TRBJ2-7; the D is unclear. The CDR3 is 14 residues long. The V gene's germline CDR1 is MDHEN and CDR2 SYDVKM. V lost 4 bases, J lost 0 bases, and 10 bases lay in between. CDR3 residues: CASSSDPSSYEQYF. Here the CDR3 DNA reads TGTGCCAGCAGTTCAGACCCGAGCTCCTACGAGCAGTACTTC.

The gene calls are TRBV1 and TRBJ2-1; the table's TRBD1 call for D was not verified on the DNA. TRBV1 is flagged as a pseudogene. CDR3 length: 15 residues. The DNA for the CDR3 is TGCACCAGCAGCCCCCGGGACAGGGGGAGCAATGAGCAGTTCTTC. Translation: CTSSPRDRGSNEQFF.

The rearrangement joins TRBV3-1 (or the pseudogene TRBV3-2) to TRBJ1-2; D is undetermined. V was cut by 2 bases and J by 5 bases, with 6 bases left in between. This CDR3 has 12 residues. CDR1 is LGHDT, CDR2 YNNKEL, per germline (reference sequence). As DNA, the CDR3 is TGTGCCAGCAGCCAAATCCCTTATGGCTACACCTTC. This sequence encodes CASSQIPYGYTF.

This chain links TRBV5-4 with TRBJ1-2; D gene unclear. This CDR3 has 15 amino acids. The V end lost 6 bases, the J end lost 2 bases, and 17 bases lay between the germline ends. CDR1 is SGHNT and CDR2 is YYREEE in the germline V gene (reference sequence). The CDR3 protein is CASTNESWVNYGYTF. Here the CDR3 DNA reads TGTGCCAGCACAAACGAGTCGTGGGTGAACTATGGCTACACCTTC.

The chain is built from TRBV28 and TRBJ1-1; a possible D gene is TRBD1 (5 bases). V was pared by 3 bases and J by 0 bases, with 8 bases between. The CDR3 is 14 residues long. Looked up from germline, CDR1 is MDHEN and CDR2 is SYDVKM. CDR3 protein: CASSLRQLNTEAFF. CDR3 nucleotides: TGTGCCAGCAGTTTGAGACAGCTGAACACTGAAGCTTTCTTT.

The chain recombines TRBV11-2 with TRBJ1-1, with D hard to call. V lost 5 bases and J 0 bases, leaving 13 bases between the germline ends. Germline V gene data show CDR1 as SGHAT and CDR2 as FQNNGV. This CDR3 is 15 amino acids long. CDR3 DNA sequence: TGTGCCAGCAGCGCAGGAGTTAGAATGAACACTGAAGCTTTCTTT. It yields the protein CASSAGVRMNTEAFF.

CDR3 bases: TGTGCCAGTAATCCCCGAGGGGGGGCCACAGATACGCAGTATTTT. Protein sequence: CASNPRGGATDTQYF. The rearrangement joins TRBV19 to TRBJ2-3; tentatively, D is TRBD2 (7 bases). Trimming cost V 7 bases and J 2 bases, with 16 bases left between them. Germline V CDR1 and CDR2: LNHDA, SQIVND (reference sequence). This CDR3 is built from 15 residues. The full variable domain, its missing parts supplied by reference TRBV19 and TRBJ2-3, is DGGITQSPKYLFRKEGQNVTLSCEQNLNHDAMYWYRQDPGQGLRLIYYSQIVNDFQKGDIAEGYSVSREKKESFPLTVTSAQKNPTAFYLCASNPRGGATDTQYFGPGTRLTVL.

This chain's CDR3 is CATSDFAAADTQYF. In DNA form, the CDR3 reads TGTGCCACCAGTGATTTTGCCGCGGCAGATACGCAGTATTTT. This chain links TRBV24-1 with TRBJ2-3, with D uncertain. Germline V gives CDR1 KGHDR, CDR2 SFDVKD. Trimming took 1 base from V and 4 from J, leaving 8 bases between them. The CDR3 runs 14 residues.

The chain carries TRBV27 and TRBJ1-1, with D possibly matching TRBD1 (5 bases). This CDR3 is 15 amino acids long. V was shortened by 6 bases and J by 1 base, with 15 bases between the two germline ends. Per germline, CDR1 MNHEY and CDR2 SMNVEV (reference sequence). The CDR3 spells CASSAQGTENTEAFF. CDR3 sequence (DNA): TGTGCCAGCAGCGCCCAGGGTACGGAGAACACTGAAGCTTTCTTT.

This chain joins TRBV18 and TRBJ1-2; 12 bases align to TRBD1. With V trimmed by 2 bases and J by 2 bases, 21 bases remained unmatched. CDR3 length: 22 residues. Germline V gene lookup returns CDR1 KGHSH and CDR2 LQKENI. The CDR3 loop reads CASSPSPGTGGSEALENYGYTF. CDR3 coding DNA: TGTGCCAGCTCACCAAGCCCCGGGACAGGGGGCTCCGAGGCCCTAGAGAACTATGGCTACACCTTC.